The rows below give T cell receptor beta chains drawn from one sample of a study of blood T cell repertoires in COVID-19. Using immunoSEQ multiplex PCR, the repertoire was profiled, and TCRdb retains in-frame clones only, with some absent. The sample holds 270,000 or so clones; 83% are singletons and the top ten take around 10%. The specimen sequenced was peripheral blood. Receptor source: a woman aged 50 to 60 who had recovered from COVID-19. Each CDR3 is given with its conserved first and last residue. Fields, in order: clone size, D gene, J gene, CDR3 length, V gene, CDR3 DNA, CDR3 protein. The D gene is left open where the match is weak. Clone size is stated in some rows and not others, as once, few, many or a class when expanded.

clone size: few; D gene: .; J gene: TRBJ1-2; CDR3 length: 14; V gene: TRBV3-1/TRBV3-2; CDR3 DNA: TGTGCCAGCAGCCAGGCGGGAGCTAACTATGGCTACACCTTC; CDR3 protein: CASSQAGANYGYTF
clone size: .; D gene: .; J gene: TRBJ2-3; CDR3 length: 15; V gene: TRBV7-2; CDR3 DNA: TGTGCCCAGTGCCGGGGGGCCCCTCGCACAGATACGCAGTATTTT; CDR3 protein: CAQCRGAPRTDTQYF
clone size: .; D gene: TRBD1; J gene: TRBJ1-2; CDR3 length: 14; V gene: TRBV14; CDR3 DNA: TGTGCCAGCAGCAGCCGGACAGGGGGCTTTGGCTACACCTTC; CDR3 protein: CASSSRTGGFGYTF
clone size: .; D gene: TRBD1; J gene: TRBJ2-7; CDR3 length: 15; V gene: TRBV28; CDR3 DNA: TGTGCCAGCAGTCGCCCGGGACAGGGGTTCCACGAGCAGTACTTC; CDR3 protein: CASSRPGQGFHEQYF
clone size: few; D gene: TRBD2; J gene: TRBJ2-1; CDR3 length: 16; V gene: TRBV28; CDR3 DNA: TGTGCCAGCAGTATGGGACTAGCGGGGACTAACAATGAGCAGTTCTTC; CDR3 protein: CASSMGLAGTNNEQFF
clone size: .; D gene: TRBD1; J gene: TRBJ1-5; CDR3 length: 17; V gene: TRBV19; CDR3 DNA: TGTGCCAGTAGTTACAGGGGGCGAGGGTCGATACGTCAGCCCCAGCATTTT; CDR3 protein: CASSYRGRGSIRQPQHF
clone size: .; D gene: .; J gene: TRBJ1-1; CDR3 length: 13; V gene: TRBV2; CDR3 DNA: TGTGCCCTCGCCGTTCGAGGGAACACTGAAGCTTTCTTT; CDR3 protein: CALAVRGNTEAFF
clone size: .; D gene: TRBD1; J gene: TRBJ1-1; CDR3 length: 17; V gene: TRBV27; CDR3 DNA: TGTGCCAGCAGTCCGCTGGGACAGGGAATAGAGGACACTGAAGCTTTCTTT; CDR3 protein: CASSPLGQGIEDTEAFF
clone size: .; D gene: TRBD1; J gene: TRBJ2-1; CDR3 length: 16; V gene: TRBV7-9; CDR3 DNA: TGTGCCAGCAGCCCTAGACAGGGGGCTGCCTACAATGAGCAGTTCTTC; CDR3 protein: CASSPRQGAAYNEQFF
clone size: .; D gene: TRBD1; J gene: TRBJ1-2; CDR3 length: 15; V gene: TRBV16; CDR3 DNA: TGTGCCAGCAGCCCCGGACAGGGAAAGAACTATGGCTACACCTTC; CDR3 protein: CASSPGQGKNYGYTF
clone size: few; D gene: .; J gene: TRBJ2-7; CDR3 length: 14; V gene: TRBV7-9; CDR3 DNA: TGTGCCAGCAGCTTAGGGCAGATCTCCTACGAGCAGTACTTC; CDR3 protein: CASSLGQISYEQYF
clone size: .; D gene: TRBD1; J gene: TRBJ2-7; CDR3 length: 19; V gene: TRBV6-2/TRBV6-3; CDR3 DNA: TGTGCCAGCAGTAAACCCCGATTTGCGACAGGGGGGATACCCTACGAGCAGTACTTC; CDR3 protein: CASSKPRFATGGIPYEQYF
clone size: .; D gene: TRBD2; J gene: TRBJ2-1; CDR3 length: 15; V gene: TRBV19; CDR3 DNA: TGTGCCAGTAGTGCCTCAGCGGGAGGGAGAAATGAGCAGTTCTTC; CDR3 protein: CASSASAGGRNEQFF
clone size: few; D gene: TRBD2; J gene: TRBJ2-7; CDR3 length: 16; V gene: TRBV30; CDR3 DNA: TGTGCCTGGGCGACTAGCGGGGGAGCCCGCTCCTACGAGCAGTACTTC; CDR3 protein: CAWATSGGARSYEQYF
clone size: .; D gene: .; J gene: TRBJ1-2; CDR3 length: 15; V gene: TRBV9; CDR3 DNA: TGTGCCAGCAGCGCCGGACAAGGGGGGGGCTATGGCTACACCTTC; CDR3 protein: CASSAGQGGGYGYTF
clone size: .; D gene: .; J gene: TRBJ1-2; CDR3 length: 13; V gene: TRBV11-2; CDR3 DNA: TGTGCCAGCAGCTCGCAGGGGAACTATGGCTACACCTTC; CDR3 protein: CASSSQGNYGYTF
clone size: .; D gene: .; J gene: TRBJ2-3; CDR3 length: 13; V gene: TRBV3-1/TRBV3-2; CDR3 DNA: TGTGCCAGCAGCCATTCGGGTCCGGGGACGCAGTATTTT; CDR3 protein: CASSHSGPGTQYF
clone size: .; D gene: .; J gene: TRBJ1-1; CDR3 length: 15; V gene: TRBV7-8; CDR3 DNA: TGTGCCAGCAGCTTATTAATCGGGGGGGGCACCGAAGCTTTCTTT; CDR3 protein: CASSLLIGGGTEAFF
clone size: .; D gene: .; J gene: TRBJ1-1; CDR3 length: 15; V gene: TRBV5-1; CDR3 DNA: TGCGCCAGCAGCTTGGACAGTTCTCTAAACACTGAAGCTTTCTTT; CDR3 protein: CASSLDSSLNTEAFF
clone size: .; D gene: TRBD2; J gene: TRBJ2-5; CDR3 length: 15; V gene: TRBV5-8; CDR3 DNA: TGTGCCAGCAGCTTGGAGGCTGGCGGGGGGGCCCCCCAGTACTTC; CDR3 protein: CASSLEAGGGAPQYF
clone size: .; D gene: .; J gene: TRBJ2-1; CDR3 length: 15; V gene: TRBV5-8; CDR3 DNA: TGTGCCAGCAGCTTGGCGGGGAGACCCTACAATGAGCAGTTCTTC; CDR3 protein: CASSLAGRPYNEQFF
clone size: .; D gene: TRBD2; J gene: TRBJ2-7; CDR3 length: 13; V gene: TRBV5-6; CDR3 DNA: TGTGCCAGCAGCCGGGACTATTCCTACGAGCAGTACTTC; CDR3 protein: CASSRDYSYEQYF
clone size: few; D gene: .; J gene: TRBJ1-1; CDR3 length: 11; V gene: TRBV5-1; CDR3 DNA: TGCGCCAGCAGCTTGGACACAGAAGCTTTCTTT; CDR3 protein: CASSLDTEAFF
clone size: .; D gene: .; J gene: TRBJ2-6; CDR3 length: 19; V gene: TRBV9; CDR3 DNA: TGTGCCAGCAGCGTAGCCGCAGACAGGGGAGGGTCTGGGGCCAACGTCCTGACTTTC; CDR3 protein: CASSVAADRGGSGANVLTF
clone size: .; D gene: .; J gene: TRBJ2-1; CDR3 length: 15; V gene: TRBV24-1; CDR3 DNA: TGTGCCACCGGGGCTGGGCGGGATTCCTACAATGAGCAGTTCTTC; CDR3 protein: CATGAGRDSYNEQFF
clone size: .; D gene: .; J gene: TRBJ2-1; CDR3 length: 17; V gene: TRBV21-1; CDR3 DNA: TGTGCCAGCAGCGGGGTGAAGGCGGGAGCTCTCCACAATGAGCAGTTCTTC; CDR3 protein: CASSGVKAGALHNEQFF
clone size: .; D gene: .; J gene: TRBJ1-3; CDR3 length: 18; V gene: TRBV7-9; CDR3 DNA: TGTGCCAGCAGCACGGGCATTAGGAGGTTGGCCCTAAACAACACCATATATTTT; CDR3 protein: CASSTGIRRLALNNTIYF
clone size: .; D gene: .; J gene: TRBJ1-2; CDR3 length: 13; V gene: TRBV30; CDR3 DNA: TGTGCCTGGACGGGGGGGGACGACTATGGCTACACCTTC; CDR3 protein: CAWTGGDDYGYTF
clone size: .; D gene: .; J gene: TRBJ1-1; CDR3 length: 14; V gene: TRBV6-5; CDR3 DNA: TGTGCCAGCAGCCCCGCAGGGGAGAACACTGAAGCTTTCTTT; CDR3 protein: CASSPAGENTEAFF
clone size: few; D gene: .; J gene: TRBJ2-1; CDR3 length: 15; V gene: TRBV28; CDR3 DNA: TGTGCCAGCAGTTTTAACCAGGGTCCCTACAATGAGCAGTTCTTC; CDR3 protein: CASSFNQGPYNEQFF
clone size: .; D gene: .; J gene: TRBJ2-5; CDR3 length: 17; V gene: TRBV13; CDR3 DNA: TGTGCCAGCAGTTTGCGCAAGCCCCCAAAGCCGGGGGAGACCCAGTACTTC; CDR3 protein: CASSLRKPPKPGETQYF
clone size: .; D gene: .; J gene: TRBJ2-1; CDR3 length: 16; V gene: TRBV28; CDR3 DNA: TGTGCCAGCAGTTTAAGGCGGGGTGGGAGTCTCAATGAGCAGTTCTTC; CDR3 protein: CASSLRRGGSLNEQFF
clone size: .; D gene: TRBD1; J gene: TRBJ1-6; CDR3 length: 14; V gene: TRBV15; CDR3 DNA: TGTGCCACCAGCAGCGAAACAGGGGGCACGGCCCTCCACTTT; CDR3 protein: CATSSETGGTALHF
clone size: once; D gene: .; J gene: TRBJ2-6; CDR3 length: 16; V gene: TRBV7-2; CDR3 DNA: TGTGCCAGCAGCTCCCGCAGGGTCTCTGGGGCCAACGTCCTGACTTTC; CDR3 protein: CASSSRRVSGANVLTF
clone size: .; D gene: .; J gene: TRBJ1-1; CDR3 length: 13; V gene: TRBV6-5; CDR3 DNA: TGTGCCACCCTCGGGGGTGGGTACACTGAAGCTTTCTTT; CDR3 protein: CATLGGGYTEAFF
clone size: .; D gene: .; J gene: TRBJ2-3; CDR3 length: 15; V gene: TRBV6-5; CDR3 DNA: TGTGCCAGCAGCCAGCTCCGGGGGAAGACAGATACGCAGTATTTT; CDR3 protein: CASSQLRGKTDTQYF
clone size: .; D gene: .; J gene: TRBJ2-7; CDR3 length: 13; V gene: TRBV7-9; CDR3 DNA: TGTGCCAGCAGCTTAGAAGGAGGTCTCGAGCAGTACTTC; CDR3 protein: CASSLEGGLEQYF
clone size: .; D gene: TRBD1; J gene: TRBJ1-2; CDR3 length: 17; V gene: TRBV28; CDR3 DNA: TGTGCCAGCAGTTTGCTGGGACAGGGGATTGGGACCTATGGCTACACCTTC; CDR3 protein: CASSLLGQGIGTYGYTF
clone size: .; D gene: .; J gene: TRBJ1-1; CDR3 length: 12; V gene: TRBV28; CDR3 DNA: TGTGCCAGCAAGGGGGGGCGGACTGAAGCTTTCTTT; CDR3 protein: CASKGGRTEAFF
clone size: .; D gene: TRBD2; J gene: TRBJ2-7; CDR3 length: 13; V gene: TRBV18; CDR3 DNA: TGTGCCAGCTCCCCAGCGGGAGGGTACGAGCAGTACTTC; CDR3 protein: CASSPAGGYEQYF
clone size: .; D gene: .; J gene: TRBJ1-2; CDR3 length: 12; V gene: TRBV11-2; CDR3 DNA: TGTGCCAGCAGTTTAAACATGTATGGCTACACCTTC; CDR3 protein: CASSLNMYGYTF
clone size: once; D gene: .; J gene: TRBJ1-2; CDR3 length: 17; V gene: TRBV4-3; CDR3 DNA: TGCGCCAGCAGCCAAGAGGTTGTCAGAATCACTAACTATGGCTACACCTTC; CDR3 protein: CASSQEVVRITNYGYTF
clone size: once; D gene: .; J gene: TRBJ2-3; CDR3 length: 13; V gene: TRBV28; CDR3 DNA: TGTGCCAGCAGCCCACAGTACACAGATACGCAGTATTTT; CDR3 protein: CASSPQYTDTQYF
clone size: .; D gene: .; J gene: TRBJ2-1; CDR3 length: 12; V gene: TRBV6-1; CDR3 DNA: TGTGCCAGCAGCTCAGGTTACAATGAGCAGTTCTTC; CDR3 protein: CASSSGYNEQFF
clone size: .; D gene: .; J gene: TRBJ1-3; CDR3 length: 15; V gene: TRBV9; CDR3 DNA: TGTGCCAGCAGCGTAGGACAGCTCTCTGGAAACACCATATATTTT; CDR3 protein: CASSVGQLSGNTIYF
clone size: .; D gene: TRBD1; J gene: TRBJ1-3; CDR3 length: 17; V gene: TRBV5-1; CDR3 DNA: TGCGCCAGCAGCCCCACCGGGACAGCGAGCTCTGGAAACACCATATATTTT; CDR3 protein: CASSPTGTASSGNTIYF